These 30 T cell receptor beta chains were sequenced from one sample in a study of siplizumab effects on memory and regulatory T cells. Here immunoSEQ multiplex PCR was the method, and the copy in TCRdb shows in-frame clones only, minus some. This table has some 100,000 clones, around 94% appearing once. The specimen sequenced was non-Treg CD4+ T cells sorted from blood. Receptors originate from a human donor in good health.

The chain couples TRBV5-4 to TRBJ2-2; D gene unclear. Trimming pared 4 bases from V and 2 bases from J, leaving 15 bases between. CDR3 length equals 16 residues. Germline V gives CDR1 SGHNT, CDR2 YYREEE (reference sequence). CDR3 bases: TGTGCCAGCAGCGTGGACCTCCTCCCAAACACCGGGGAGCTGTTTTTT. Translated, it gives CASSVDLLPNTGELFF.

The chain links TRBV9 to TRBJ2-5; 10 positions match TRBD2. The CDR3 covers 15 residues. The V segment lost 3 bases and the J segment 3 bases; nucleotides outside the gene matches: 5. Germline lookup yields CDR1 SGDLS and CDR2 YYNGEE. CDR3 nucleotides: TGTGCCAGCAGCGAGAAAACTAGCGGGAAAGAGACCCAGTACTTC. Translating it yields CASSEKTSGKETQYF.

The J gene is TRBJ2-7, the V gene TRBV5-6; D remains ambiguous. The length of the CDR3 is 15 residues. The ends were cut back, 0 bases at V and 0 bases at J, with 10 bases in the middle. Germline V gene data show CDR1 as SGHDT and CDR2 as YYEEEE. As DNA, the CDR3 is TGTGCCAGCAGCTTGGGCCCACTGAGCTCCTACGAGCAGTACTTC. Its translation: CASSLGPLSSYEQYF.

The chain is built from TRBV5-4 and TRBJ2-2; D gene uncertain. The CDR3 covers 12 residues. CDR1 is SGHNT, CDR2 YYREEE, per germline (reference sequence). The germline V and J ends were trimmed by 2 bases and 8 bases, with 7 bases remaining between them. CDR3 coding DNA: TGTGCCAGCAGCTTCTTTTTGGGGGAGCTGTTTTTT. Translation gives CASSFFLGELFF.

This clone was counted once. The genes are TRBV7-9 and TRBJ2-6; D not resolved. The CDR3 contains 14 residues. V lost 11 bases and J lost 0, with 11 bases in between. CDR1 is SEHNR and CDR2 is FQNEAQ in the germline V gene (reference sequence). Here the CDR3 reads CAVEVDSGANVLTF. The DNA of the CDR3 is TGTGCCGTAGAAGTAGACTCTGGGGCCAACGTCCTGACTTTC.

The V gene is TRBV10-3, the J gene TRBJ1-5; D is unclear. Germline CDR1 reads ENHRY; CDR2 reads SYGVKD. The CDR3 is 13 residues long. V was clipped by 5 bases and J by 3 bases, with 8 bases between them. In DNA form, the CDR3 reads TGTGCCATCAGTTTCAGGACCAATCAGCCCCAGCATTTT. Translated, it gives CAISFRTNQPQHF.

V gene TRBV29-1 combines with J gene TRBJ1-4, with unresolved D. CDR1 and CDR2 (germline): SQVTM, ANQGSEA. V was cut by 7 bases and J by 0 bases, with 9 bases left in between. The CDR3 contains 13 residues. The CDR3 is CSAVTSTNEKLFF. DNA for the CDR3: TGCAGCGCTGTGACCTCAACTAATGAAAAACTGTTTTTT.

The rearrangement joins TRBV9 to TRBJ2-7; the D gene is possibly TRBD1 (6 bases). Trimming removed 4 bases from V and 0 bases from J, with 14 bases in between. CDR1 SGDLS and CDR2 YYNGEE come from the germline V gene. This CDR3 region has 15 residues. CDR3 protein: CASSQGQLASYEQYF. The CDR3 DNA follows: TGTGCCAGCAGCCAAGGACAGCTCGCCTCCTACGAGCAGTACTTC.

J is TRBJ2-7 and V is TRBV5-1, with D maybe TRBD2 (6 bases). Trimming took 2 bases from V and 2 from J, leaving 14 bases between them. CDR1 is SGHRS and CDR2 is YFSETQ in the germline V gene. CDR3 length: 15 residues. The CDR3 spells CASSFGGTVAYEQYF. DNA of the CDR3: TGCGCCAGCAGCTTTGGAGGGACGGTGGCCTACGAGCAGTACTTC.

The chain is built from TRBV27 and TRBJ2-2; 8 bases are shared with TRBD2. V was clipped by 5 bases and J by 4 bases; unmatched bases: 6. This CDR3 has 15 residues. In germline, CDR1 is MNHEY, CDR2 SMNVEV (reference sequence). The CDR3 DNA reads TGTGCCAGCAGTCCTGGGACTAGTTCCACCGGGGAGCTGTTTTTT. Its protein product is CASSPGTSSTGELFF.

V and J are TRBV15 and TRBJ1-5; 11 nucleotides line up with TRBD1. From germline, CDR1 is LNHNV and CDR2 YYDKDF (reference sequence). The ends lost 1 base at V and 5 bases at J; junction bases unmatched: 10. CDR3 size: 18 residues. CDR3 DNA: TGTGCCACCAGCAGAGGACTCCGGGACAGGGGGGGGCATCAGCCCCAGCATTTT. Translation: CATSRGLRDRGGHQPQHF.

The chain is built from TRBV11-2 and TRBJ2-4; 13 nucleotides align to TRBD2. This CDR3 contains 18 residues. Germline V CDR1 and CDR2: SGHAT, FQNNGV. V was pared by 3 bases and J by 11 bases, with 16 bases of the junction left unmatched. CDR3 in DNA: TGTGCCAGCAGCTTCTCCCATGCTGGACTAGCGGGAGTGTGGGTTCAGTACTTC. Translation: CASSFSHAGLAGVWVQYF.

The V and J genes are TRBV7-6 and TRBJ2-1, with 11 nucleotides matching TRBD2. This CDR3 region has 15 residues. The junction had 6 bases not matched to a gene; V was cut back by 5 bases and J by 6 bases. CDR1 and CDR2 (germline): SGHVS, FNYEAQ. Here the CDR3 reads CASSPGTSGFNEQFF. CDR3 nucleotide sequence: TGTGCCAGCAGCCCCGGGACTAGCGGCTTCAATGAGCAGTTCTTC.

This rearrangement joins TRBV6-1 to TRBJ2-7; no definite D call. Per the germline V gene, CDR1 is MNHNS and CDR2 is SASEGT. The V and J ends lost 7 bases and 3 bases respectively, with 13 bases between them. This CDR3 has 13 amino acids. The chain's CDR3 is CASKRGRDYEQYF. As DNA, the CDR3 is TGTGCCAGCAAAAGAGGTCGCGACTACGAGCAGTACTTC.

The chain carries TRBV28 and TRBJ2-7, with no clear D. V was cut by 3 bases and J by 3 bases, with 9 bases left in between. CDR1 and CDR2 (germline): MDHEN, SYDVKM. This CDR3 contains 13 residues. The CDR3 sequence: CASSLGPIYEQYF. CDR3 DNA: TGTGCCAGCAGTTTGGGCCCGATCTACGAGCAGTACTTC.

This clone has just one count. V is TRBV2 and J is TRBJ2-1, with 7 positions matching TRBD2. The V segment lost 5 bases and the J segment 4 bases; nucleotides outside the gene matches: 8. Germline assignment: CDR1 SNHLY and CDR2 FYNNEI. The CDR3 consists of 15 residues. CDR3 in amino acids: CASSYVGGPYNEQFF. CDR3 nucleotides: TGTGCCAGCAGTTATGTGGGAGGGCCGTACAATGAGCAGTTCTTC.

This chain connects TRBV5-1 to TRBJ1-2, with D unresolved. The ends were cut back, 0 bases at V and 1 base at J, with 10 bases in the middle. CDR3 length: 15 amino acids. The germline CDR1 and CDR2 sequences are SGHRS and YFSETQ. The CDR3 nucleotides read TGCGCCAGCAGCTTGGGGCACGCCGTTAACTATGGCTACACCTTC. Protein product: CASSLGHAVNYGYTF. Filled out from reference TRBV5-1 and TRBJ1-2, the complete variable domain reads KAGVTQTPRYLIKTRGQQVTLSCSPISGHRSVSWYQQTPGQGLQFLFEYFSETQRNKGNFPGRFSGRQFSNSRSEMNVSTLELGDSALYLCASSLGHAVNYGYTFGSGTRLTVV.

The chain is built from TRBV27 and TRBJ1-1; D is possibly TRBD1 (5 bases). From germline, CDR1 is MNHEY and CDR2 SMNVEV (reference sequence). The CDR3 contains 12 residues. V was clipped by 8 bases and J by 6 bases, with 13 bases between them. This chain's CDR3 is CASSLRGSEAFF. CDR3 coding DNA: TGTGCCAGCTCCCTCCGGGGGTCTGAAGCTTTCTTT.

This clone was picked up a small number of times. V usage is TRBV25-1 and J usage is TRBJ1-1; D is ambiguous. The CDR3 has 14 amino acids. V lost 8 bases and J 3 bases, leaving 16 bases between the germline ends. Germline CDR1 is MGHDK and CDR2 is SYGVNS. CDR3 DNA: TGTGCCAGCTCCTTGGGCCTCCGAGACACTGAAGCTTTCTTT. The encoded protein is CASSLGLRDTEAFF.

The chain uses TRBV5-5 and TRBJ2-7; D gene unclear. The CDR3 length is 15 residues. Deletions cut 1 base from V and 3 bases from J, with 14 bases between. In germline, CDR1 is SGHKS, CDR2 YYEKEE (reference sequence). In nucleotides, the CDR3 is TGTGCCAGCAGCTTGTATCGCCAGGAATACTACGAGCAGTACTTC. It specifies CASSLYRQEYYEQYF.

The rearrangement uses TRBV28 and TRBJ1-6, with 10 bases matching TRBD1. With 4 bases clipped from V and 4 bases from J, the junction kept 4 bases outside the gene matches. This CDR3 spans 16 amino acids. Germline CDR1 reads MDHEN; CDR2 reads SYDVKM. This CDR3 is CASSSGQGIYNSPLHF. CDR3 coding DNA: TGTGCCAGCAGTTCGGGACAGGGGATTTATAATTCACCCCTCCACTTT.

This chain joins TRBV4-1 and TRBJ2-1, with 11 nucleotides matching TRBD2. The CDR3 is made up of 18 amino acids. The trim removed 0 bases at V and 0 bases at J, leaving 4 bases unmatched. CDR1 and CDR2 (germline): MGHRA, YSYEKL. CDR3 coding DNA: TGCGCCAGCAGCCAAGATTCTAGCGGGGGGAGCTCCTACAATGAGCAGTTCTTC. This sequence encodes CASSQDSSGGSSYNEQFF.

With respect to this clone: This sample includes further DNA sequences coding for the same CDR3. The gene calls are TRBV10-2 and TRBJ1-2; 7 bases are shared with TRBD1. Losses at the gene ends were 4 bases for V and 3 bases for J; bases not matched to a gene: 2. Per germline, CDR1 WSHSY and CDR2 SAAADI. CDR3 size: 13 residues. CDR3 in amino acids: CASSGTGDYGYTF. CDR3 DNA sequence: TGCGCCAGCAGTGGGACAGGAGACTATGGCTACACCTTC.

The V and J genes are TRBV28 and TRBJ2-7; a weak D match, TRBD2 (7 bases). The V gene lost 3 bases and the J gene lost 3 bases, with 12 bases spanning the gap. This CDR3 comprises 14 residues. Germline-derived CDR1 and CDR2 are MDHEN and SYDVKM. CDR3 DNA sequence: TGTGCCAGCAGTTTTTCGGGGGGCTTCTACGAGCAGTACTTC. Its translation is CASSFSGGFYEQYF.

The V call is TRBV4-1, the J call TRBJ2-3; 10 bases map to TRBD2. CDR1 and CDR2 (germline): MGHRA, YSYEKL. This CDR3 has 15 residues. V trimming: 4 bases; J trimming: 6 bases; junction bases outside the gene matches: 7. CDR3 in DNA: TGCGCCAGCAGCCGAACTAGCGGGAACGTCGATACGCAGTATTTT. Amino acids: CASSRTSGNVDTQYF.

The J gene is TRBJ2-5, the V gene TRBV14; 12 positions agree with TRBD1. CDR1 SGHDN and CDR2 FVKESK come from the germline V gene. This CDR3 comprises 15 residues. V lost 4 bases and J lost 5; bases outside the gene matches: 5. The CDR3 nucleotides are TGTGCCAGCAGCCCGCGGGACAGGGGGCCGGAGACCCAGTACTTC. Encoded protein: CASSPRDRGPETQYF.

The chain combines TRBV6-1 with TRBJ2-1; D is ambiguous. The CDR3 loop spans 12 amino acids. V was trimmed by 6 bases and J by 8 bases, leaving 11 bases between them. Germline V gene data show CDR1 as MNHNS and CDR2 as SASEGT. The CDR3 loop is CASRGPLYEQFF. The CDR3 DNA is TGTGCCAGCAGGGGCCCCTTGTATGAGCAGTTCTTC.

This clone appeared once. V usage is TRBV6-6 and J usage is TRBJ2-7; TRBD1 matches at 10 bases. This CDR3 is built from 12 residues. CDR1 and CDR2 (germline): MNHNY, SVGAGI (reference sequence). V lost 6 bases to trimming and J lost 12 bases; unmatched junction nucleotides: 8. In nucleotides, the CDR3 is TGTGCCAGCAGACCCGGACAGGGGGGCATGTACTTC. Translation: CASRPGQGGMYF.

The J gene is TRBJ1-4, the V gene TRBV10-3; 7 nucleotides line up with TRBD1. This CDR3 contains 14 residues. After removal of 6 bases from V and 7 bases from J, the junction contained 8 bases not matched to a gene. CDR1 and CDR2 from the germline V gene are ENHRY and SYGVKD. CDR3 bases: TGTGCCATCAGGTCAGGGAAGGGGGCTGAAAAACTGTTTTTT. It translates to CAIRSGKGAEKLFF.

This sequence joins TRBV7-7 and TRBJ2-3, with D tentatively TRBD2 (5 bases). This CDR3 is 13 amino acids long. CDR1 SSHAT and CDR2 FNYEAQ come from the germline V gene (reference sequence). With 4 bases removed from V and 5 bases from J, the gap between germline ends came to 10 bases. CDR3 nucleotide sequence: TGTGCCAGCAGCTCGGGGTTAAGAGATACGCAGTATTTT. Encoded protein: CASSSGLRDTQYF.